Given below is one TCR beta chain in context. What it binds is unknown. Trimming removed 0 bases at V and 4 bases at J, with 12 bases between. Germline CDR1 KGHSH, CDR2 LQKENI. The CDR3 contains 15 residues. The selected patients with pancreatic ductal adenocarcinoma had surgery but no neoadjuvant therapy. This record comes from a study of T cells in pancreatic ductal adenocarcinoma. Study-wide points: Comparisons of tumor and blood clonality may show falsely lower tumor diversity. Blood had more productive templates and about 7.9-fold more unique clonotypes than tumor.

Sequenced by immunoSEQ multiplex PCR; TCRdb stores in-frame clones only, minus some. This sample has tens of thousands of clones, with 90% to 95% found just once. The material sequenced was PBMCs. This rearrangement joins TRBV18 to TRBJ1-1; D might be TRBD1 (6 bases). The sequence was obtained from a human donor with pancreatic ductal adenocarcinoma. CDR3 DNA sequence: TGTGCCAGCTCACCACCCGGATCCAGGGGCACTGAAGCTTTCTTT. Translated, it gives CASSPPGSRGTEAFF. Supplemented by reference TRBV18 and TRBJ1-1, the full variable domain reads NAGVMQNPRHLVRRRGQEARLRCSPMKGHSHVYWYRQLPEEGLKFMVYLQKENIIDESGMPKERFSAEFPKEGPSILRIQQVVRGDSAAYFCASSPPGSRGTEAFFGQGTRLTVV.